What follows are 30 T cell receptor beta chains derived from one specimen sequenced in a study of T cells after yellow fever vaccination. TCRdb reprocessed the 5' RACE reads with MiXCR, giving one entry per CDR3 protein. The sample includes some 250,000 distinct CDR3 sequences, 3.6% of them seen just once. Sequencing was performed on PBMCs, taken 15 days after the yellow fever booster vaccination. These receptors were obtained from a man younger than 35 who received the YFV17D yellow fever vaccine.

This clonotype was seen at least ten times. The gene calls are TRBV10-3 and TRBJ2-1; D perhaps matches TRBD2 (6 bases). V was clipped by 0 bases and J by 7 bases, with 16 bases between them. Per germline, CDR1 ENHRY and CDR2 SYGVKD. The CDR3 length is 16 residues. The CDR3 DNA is TGTGCCATCAGTGAGTCTCCGGGACTCACGACAAATGAGCAGTTCTTC. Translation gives CAISESPGLTTNEQFF.

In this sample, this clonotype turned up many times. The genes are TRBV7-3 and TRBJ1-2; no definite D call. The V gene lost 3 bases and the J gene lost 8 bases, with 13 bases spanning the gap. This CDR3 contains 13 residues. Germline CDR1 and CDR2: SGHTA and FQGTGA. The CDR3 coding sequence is TGTGCCAGCAGCTTCACACTCGGTCTGGGCTACACCTTC. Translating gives CASSFTLGLGYTF.

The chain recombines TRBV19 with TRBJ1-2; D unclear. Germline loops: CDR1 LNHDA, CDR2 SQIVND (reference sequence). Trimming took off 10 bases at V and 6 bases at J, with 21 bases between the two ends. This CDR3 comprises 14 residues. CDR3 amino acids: CATTSGPRGNGYTF. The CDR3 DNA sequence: TGTGCCACCACGAGCGGCCCTCGCGGAAATGGCTACACCTTC.

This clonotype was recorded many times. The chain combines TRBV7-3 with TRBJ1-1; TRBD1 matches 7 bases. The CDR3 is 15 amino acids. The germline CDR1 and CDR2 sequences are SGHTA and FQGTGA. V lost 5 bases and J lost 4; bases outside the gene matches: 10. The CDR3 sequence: CASSRQGGGGTEAFF. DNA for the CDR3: TGTGCCAGCAGCAGACAGGGAGGGGGCGGCACTGAAGCTTTCTTT.

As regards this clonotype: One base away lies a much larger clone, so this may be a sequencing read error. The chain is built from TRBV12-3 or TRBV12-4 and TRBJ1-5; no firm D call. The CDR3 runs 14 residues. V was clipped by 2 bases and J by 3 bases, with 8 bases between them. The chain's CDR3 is CASSLSVFNQPQHF. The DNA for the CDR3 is TGTGCCAGCAGTTTATCCGTTTTCAATCAGCCCCAGCATTTT.

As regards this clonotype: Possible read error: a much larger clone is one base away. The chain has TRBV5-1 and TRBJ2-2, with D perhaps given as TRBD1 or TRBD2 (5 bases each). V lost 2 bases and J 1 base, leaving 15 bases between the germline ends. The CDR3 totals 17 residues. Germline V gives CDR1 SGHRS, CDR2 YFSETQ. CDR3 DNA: TGCGCCAGCAGCTTAAGATCCGGGACCTGGAACACCGGGGAGCTGTTTTTT. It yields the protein CASSLRSGTWNTGELFF.

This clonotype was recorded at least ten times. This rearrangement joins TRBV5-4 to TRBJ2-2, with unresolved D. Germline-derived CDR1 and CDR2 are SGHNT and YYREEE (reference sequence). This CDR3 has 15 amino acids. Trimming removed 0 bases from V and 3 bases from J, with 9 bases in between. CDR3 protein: CASSLAGRDTGELFF. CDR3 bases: TGTGCCAGCAGCTTGGCTGGTCGGGACACCGGGGAGCTGTTTTTT.

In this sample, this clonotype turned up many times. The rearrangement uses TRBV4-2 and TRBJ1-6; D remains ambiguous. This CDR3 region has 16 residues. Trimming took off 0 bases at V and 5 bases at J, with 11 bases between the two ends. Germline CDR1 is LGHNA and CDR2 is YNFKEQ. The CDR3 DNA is TGTGCCAGCAGCCAAGATTTAGGTACCGATAATTCACCCCTCCACTTT. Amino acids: CASSQDLGTDNSPLHF.

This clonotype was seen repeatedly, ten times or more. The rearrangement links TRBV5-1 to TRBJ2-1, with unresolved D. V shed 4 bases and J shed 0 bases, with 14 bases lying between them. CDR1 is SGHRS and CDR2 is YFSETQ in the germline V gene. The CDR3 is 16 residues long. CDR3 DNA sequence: TGCGCCAGCAGCCCCTCCCCGGTTCTCTCCTACAATGAGCAGTTCTTC. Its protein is CASSPSPVLSYNEQFF.

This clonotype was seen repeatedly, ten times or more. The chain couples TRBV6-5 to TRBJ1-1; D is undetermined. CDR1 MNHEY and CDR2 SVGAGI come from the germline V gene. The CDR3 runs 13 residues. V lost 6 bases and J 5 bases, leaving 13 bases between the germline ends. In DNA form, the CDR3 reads TGTGCCAGCAGCTCCACGAAGGGAACTGAAGCTTTCTTT. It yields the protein CASSSTKGTEAFF.

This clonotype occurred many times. CDR3 coding DNA: TGTGCCAGCAGTTACCGGATGGATAAGTCCTACAATGAGCAGTTCTTC. It translates to CASSYRMDKSYNEQFF. This chain connects TRBV6-2 or TRBV6-3 to TRBJ2-1; D uncertain. The CDR3 runs to 16 residues. Germline V lookup: CDR1 MNHEY, CDR2 SVGEGT. The ends were cut back, 2 bases at V and 1 base at J, with 12 bases in the middle.

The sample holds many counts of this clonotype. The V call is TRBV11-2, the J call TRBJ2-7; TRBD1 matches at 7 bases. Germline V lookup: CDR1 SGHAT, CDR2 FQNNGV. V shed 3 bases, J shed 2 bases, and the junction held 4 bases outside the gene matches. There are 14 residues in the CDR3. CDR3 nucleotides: TGTGCCAGCAGCTTCGAACAGGGGACCTACGAGCAGTACTTC. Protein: CASSFEQGTYEQYF.

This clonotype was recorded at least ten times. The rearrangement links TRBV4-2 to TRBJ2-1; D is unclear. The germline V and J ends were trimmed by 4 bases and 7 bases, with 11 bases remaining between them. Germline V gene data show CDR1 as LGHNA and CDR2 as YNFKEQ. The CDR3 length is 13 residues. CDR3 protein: CASSPRALNEQFF. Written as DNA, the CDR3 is TGTGCCAGCAGCCCCCGGGCCCTAAATGAGCAGTTCTTC.

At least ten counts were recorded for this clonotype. CDR3 nucleotide sequence: TGCAGTGCTAGAGATTCTAGCGGAGCATACAATGAGCAGTTCTTC. As protein: CSARDSSGAYNEQFF. This chain connects TRBV20-1 to TRBJ2-1; TRBD2 aligns across 7 bases. The V and J ends lost 0 bases and 4 bases, in that order; junction bases with no gene match: 6. This CDR3 comprises 15 residues. Germline loops: CDR1 DFQATT, CDR2 SNEGSKA (reference sequence).

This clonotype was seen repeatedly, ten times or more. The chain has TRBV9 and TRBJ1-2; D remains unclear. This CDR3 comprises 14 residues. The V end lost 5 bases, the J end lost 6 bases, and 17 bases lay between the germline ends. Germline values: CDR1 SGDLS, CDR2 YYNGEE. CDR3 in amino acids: CASSEYNSHDGYTF. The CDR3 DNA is TGTGCCAGCAGTGAGTACAATTCCCACGATGGCTACACCTTC.

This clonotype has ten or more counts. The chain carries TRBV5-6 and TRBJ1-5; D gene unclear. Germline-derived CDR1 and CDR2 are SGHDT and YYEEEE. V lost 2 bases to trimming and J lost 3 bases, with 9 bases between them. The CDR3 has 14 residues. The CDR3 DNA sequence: TGTGCCAGCAGCTTTAGTACAAACAATCAGCCCCAGCATTTT. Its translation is CASSFSTNNQPQHF.

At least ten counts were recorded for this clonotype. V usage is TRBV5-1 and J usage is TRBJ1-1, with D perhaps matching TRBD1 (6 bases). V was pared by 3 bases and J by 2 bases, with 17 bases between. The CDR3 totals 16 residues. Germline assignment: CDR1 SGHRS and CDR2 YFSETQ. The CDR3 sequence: CASSSTPGTSNTEAFF. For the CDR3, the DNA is TGCGCCAGCAGCTCTACCCCCGGGACATCAAACACTGAAGCTTTCTTT.

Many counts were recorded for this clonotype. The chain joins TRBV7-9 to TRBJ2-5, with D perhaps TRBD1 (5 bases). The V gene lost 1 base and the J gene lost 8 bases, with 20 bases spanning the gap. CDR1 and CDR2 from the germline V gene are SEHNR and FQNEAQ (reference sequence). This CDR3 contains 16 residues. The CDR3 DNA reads TGTGCCAGCAGCTTAGAGAGCTGGGGCATACCGAATACCCAGTACTTC. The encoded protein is CASSLESWGIPNTQYF. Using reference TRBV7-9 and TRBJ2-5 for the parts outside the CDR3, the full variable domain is DTGVSQNPRHKITKRGQNVTFRCDPISEHNRLYWYRQTLGQGPEFLTYFQNEAQLEKSRLLSDRFSAERPKGSFSTLEIQRTEQGDSAMYLCASSLESWGIPNTQYFGPGTRLLVL.

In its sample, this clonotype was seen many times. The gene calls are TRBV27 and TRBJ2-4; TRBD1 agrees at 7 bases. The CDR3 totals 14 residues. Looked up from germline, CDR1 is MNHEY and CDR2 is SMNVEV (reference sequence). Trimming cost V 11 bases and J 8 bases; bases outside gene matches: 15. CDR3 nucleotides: TGTGCCGCGTCCCCAGGGGGACCCCGGGACATTCAGTACTTC. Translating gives CAASPGGPRDIQYF.

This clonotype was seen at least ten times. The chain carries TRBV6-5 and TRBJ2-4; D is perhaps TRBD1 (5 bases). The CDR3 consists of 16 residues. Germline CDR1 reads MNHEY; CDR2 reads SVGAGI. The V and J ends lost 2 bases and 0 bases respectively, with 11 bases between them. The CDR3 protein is CASSYGAALAKNIQYF. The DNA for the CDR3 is TGTGCCAGCAGTTACGGGGCAGCCCTAGCCAAAAACATTCAGTACTTC.

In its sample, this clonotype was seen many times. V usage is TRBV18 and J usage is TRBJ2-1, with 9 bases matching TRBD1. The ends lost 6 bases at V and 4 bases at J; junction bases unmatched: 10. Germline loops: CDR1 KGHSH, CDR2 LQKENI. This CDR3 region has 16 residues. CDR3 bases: TGTGCCAGCTCGCCCGTCCGGGACAGGGCGTACAATGAGCAGTTCTTC. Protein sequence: CASSPVRDRAYNEQFF. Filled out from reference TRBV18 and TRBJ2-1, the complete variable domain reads NAGVMQNPRHLVRRRGQEARLRCSPMKGHSHVYWYRQLPEEGLKFMVYLQKENIIDESGMPKERFSAEFPKEGPSILRIQQVVRGDSAAYFCASSPVRDRAYNEQFFGPGTRLTVL.

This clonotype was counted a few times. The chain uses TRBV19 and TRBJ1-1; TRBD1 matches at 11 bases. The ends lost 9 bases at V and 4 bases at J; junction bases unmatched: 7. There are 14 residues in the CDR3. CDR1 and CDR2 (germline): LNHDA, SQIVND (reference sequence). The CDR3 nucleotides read TGTGCCAGCGGATGGACAGGGGGCGGCACTGAAGCTTTCTTT. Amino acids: CASGWTGGGTEAFF.

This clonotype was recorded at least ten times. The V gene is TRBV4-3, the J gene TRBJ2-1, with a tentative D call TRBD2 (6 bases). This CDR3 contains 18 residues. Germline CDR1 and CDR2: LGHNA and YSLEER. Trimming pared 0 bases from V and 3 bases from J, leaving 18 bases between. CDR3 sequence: CASSQDSRGGQGYNEQFF. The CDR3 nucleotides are TGCGCCAGCAGCCAAGACTCACGGGGAGGCCAGGGCTACAATGAGCAGTTCTTC.

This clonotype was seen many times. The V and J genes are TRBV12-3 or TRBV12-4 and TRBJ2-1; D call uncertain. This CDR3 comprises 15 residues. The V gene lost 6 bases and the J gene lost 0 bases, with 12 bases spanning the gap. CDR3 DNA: TGTGCCAGCAGCATCGATACCAGCTCCTACAATGAGCAGTTCTTC. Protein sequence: CASSIDTSSYNEQFF.

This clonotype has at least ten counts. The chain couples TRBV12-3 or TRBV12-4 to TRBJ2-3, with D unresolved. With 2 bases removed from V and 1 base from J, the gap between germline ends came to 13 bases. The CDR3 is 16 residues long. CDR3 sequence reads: CASSLLVITGTDTQYF. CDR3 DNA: TGTGCCAGCAGTTTATTAGTAATTACTGGCACAGATACGCAGTATTTT.

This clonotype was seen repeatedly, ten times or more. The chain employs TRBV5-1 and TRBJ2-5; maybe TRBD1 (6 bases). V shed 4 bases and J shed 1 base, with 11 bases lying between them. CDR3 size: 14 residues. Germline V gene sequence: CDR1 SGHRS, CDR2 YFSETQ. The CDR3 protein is CASSGGRVQETQYF. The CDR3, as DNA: TGCGCCAGCAGCGGGGGCAGGGTCCAAGAGACCCAGTACTTC.

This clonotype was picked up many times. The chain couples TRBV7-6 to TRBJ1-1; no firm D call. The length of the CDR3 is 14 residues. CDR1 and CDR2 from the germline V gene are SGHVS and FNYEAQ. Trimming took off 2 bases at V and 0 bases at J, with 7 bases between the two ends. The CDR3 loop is CASSLNQMNTEAFF. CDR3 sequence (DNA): TGTGCCAGCAGCTTAAACCAGATGAACACTGAAGCTTTCTTT. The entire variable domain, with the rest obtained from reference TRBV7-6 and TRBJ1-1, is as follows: GAGVSQSPRYKVTKRGQDVALRCDPISGHVSLYWYRQALGQGPEFLTYFNYEAQQDKSGLPNDRFSAERPEGSISTLTIQRTEQRDSAMYRCASSLNQMNTEAFFGQGTRLTVV.

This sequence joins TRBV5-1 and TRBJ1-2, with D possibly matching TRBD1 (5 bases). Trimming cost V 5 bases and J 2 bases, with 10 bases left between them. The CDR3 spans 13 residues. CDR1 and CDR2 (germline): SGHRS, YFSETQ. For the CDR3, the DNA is TGCGCCAGCAGGAGGGACCGAAACTATGGCTACACCTTC. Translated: CASRRDRNYGYTF.

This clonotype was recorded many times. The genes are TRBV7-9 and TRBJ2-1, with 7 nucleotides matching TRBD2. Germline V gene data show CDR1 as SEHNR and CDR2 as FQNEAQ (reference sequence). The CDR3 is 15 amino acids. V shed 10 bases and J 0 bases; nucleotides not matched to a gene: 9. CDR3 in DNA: TGTGCCACCCTGAGGGACTACAGCTCCTACAATGAGCAGTTCTTC. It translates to CATLRDYSSYNEQFF.

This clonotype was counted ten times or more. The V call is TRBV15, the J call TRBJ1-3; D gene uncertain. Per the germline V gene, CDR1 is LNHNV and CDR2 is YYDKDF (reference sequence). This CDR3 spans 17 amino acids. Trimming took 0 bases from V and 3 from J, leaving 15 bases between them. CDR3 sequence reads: CATSRDQGSWDGNTIYF. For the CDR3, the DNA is TGTGCCACCAGCAGAGATCAAGGTTCCTGGGATGGAAACACCATATATTTT.